These T cell receptor beta chains were read from a single sample in a study of graft-versus-host responses after intestinal transplantation. Profiled with immunoSEQ multiplex PCR; TCRdb holds only in-frame clones, not every one. Of fewer than 9,500 clones in the sample, just under 95% were seen once. The sequencing here drew on PBMCs, taken around 31 days after intestinal transplant. The receptors stem from a human patient who received an intestinal transplant, so some T cells may come from the graft donor. The conserved cysteine and the conserved F or W are not part of the CDR3 here. A D gene is named only where the DNA matches it firmly.

length,J,V,D,CDR3
10,TRBJ2-1,TRBV19,.,ASSGDYNEQF
13,TRBJ2-5,TRBV13,TRBD1,ASSTGQGMQETQY
13,TRBJ2-7,TRBV9,TRBD2,ASSVGGLAGDEQY
11,TRBJ2-7,TRBV7-6,.,ASSLGSAEEQY
13,TRBJ1-4,TRBV7-9,.,ASSPSGGPNEKLF
11,TRBJ1-5,TRBV12-2,.,ASRPYPYQPQH
12,TRBJ2-7,TRBV19,TRBD1,ASSRQGVTYEQY
13,TRBJ2-7,TRBV4-1,.,ASSQDPRTVNEQY
13,TRBJ1-1,TRBV4-1,.,ASSQDPQGNTEAF
10,TRBJ1-4,TRBV7-9,.,AGDSPNEKLF
11,TRBJ2-1,TRBV2,TRBD2,ASSSGEYNEQF
9,TRBJ2-7,TRBV20-1,.,SARTGGGQY
11,TRBJ2-1,TRBV11-2,.,ASSSSGGNEQF
15,TRBJ2-5,TRBV5-1,.,ASSLGMTGTVQETQY
12,TRBJ2-2,TRBV14,.,ASSLLSYTGELF
10,TRBJ1-5,TRBV6-6,.,ASRSGDQPQH
16,TRBJ2-7,TRBV9,.,ASSMGPYSAGGSYEQY
14,TRBJ1-1,TRBV13,.,ASSSGMRALIPEAF
14,TRBJ1-4,TRBV16,.,ASSPDTGFPNEKLF
12,TRBJ1-5,TRBV7-9,.,ASSPAGTPGPQH
16,TRBJ1-2,TRBV4-1,TRBD1,ASSQDSGQGAGSYGYT
13,TRBJ2-3,TRBV6-1,TRBD2,ASRERLADTDTQY
12,TRBJ2-7,TRBV4-1,.,ASSQDPVGYEQY
11,TRBJ2-3,TRBV10-1,.,ASRATGGDTQY
17,TRBJ2-1,TRBV18,.,ASSTGASVAGYLYNEQF
11,TRBJ1-1,TRBV7-4,.,ASSLGQNTEAF
12,TRBJ2-7,TRBV7-3,TRBD1,ASSCLNRGREQY
14,TRBJ1-1,TRBV4-1,TRBD1,ASSHPKTGLNTEAF
12,.,TRBV19,TRBD1,ASSVRDRAYEQY
13,TRBJ1-5,TRBV19,.,ASSILGVHNQPQH